Below, 10 T cell receptor beta chains from the same sample are listed, as sequenced in a study of cytomegalovirus exposure and HLA in healthy donors (dated by TCRdb to 2017 to 2019). Libraries came from the immunoSEQ multiplex PCR assay. TCRdb took this table from immuneACCESS and kept in-frame rearrangements with V and J called. Such tables lack part of the clones; where checked against another copy, unresolved V genes explain under half of the gap, and the rest is unexplained. The sample includes a few hundred thousand clones, with about nine tenths observed a single time. In total, the top ten clones hold roughly 0.82% of the sample. Sequenced sample: PBMCs. Every receptor here comes from a woman aged 18 to 35 in good health and CMV-seronegative.

CDR3 nucleotides: TGTGCCAGCAGCGTCGATAATTCACCCCTCCACTTT. Translated, it gives CASSVDNSPLHF. J is TRBJ1-6 and V is TRBV13; no clear D. The CDR3 consists of 12 residues. Germline CDR1 reads PRHDT; CDR2 reads FYEKMQ (reference sequence). Deletions cut 5 bases from V and 5 bases from J, with 4 bases between.

The chain combines TRBV5-6 with TRBJ2-3, with 10 bases lining up with TRBD2. The CDR3 has 15 residues. Germline loops: CDR1 SGHDT, CDR2 YYEEEE. V was clipped by 4 bases and J by 4 bases; unmatched bases: 6. CDR3 region: CASSALAGESDTQYF. The CDR3 DNA reads as TGTGCCAGCAGCGCTCTAGCGGGAGAGTCAGATACGCAGTATTTT.

J is TRBJ1-4 and V is TRBV6-1; 9 bases fit TRBD1. Germline CDR1 and CDR2: MNHNS and SASEGT. Trimming at V came to 0 bases and at J to 4 bases, leaving 12 bases not matched to a gene. The CDR3 covers 19 residues. CDR3 sequence reads: CASSEAPGSGTGSNEKLFF. In nucleotides, the CDR3 is TGTGCCAGCAGTGAAGCGCCAGGTTCTGGGACAGGGAGTAATGAAAAACTGTTTTTT.

The chain couples TRBV11-2 to TRBJ2-5, with 13 bases matching TRBD2. Germline loops: CDR1 SGHAT, CDR2 FQNNGV. This CDR3 contains 15 residues. V shed 6 bases and J 5 bases; nucleotides not matched to a gene: 6. The CDR3 protein is CASSGGLAGTETQYF. As DNA, the CDR3 is TGTGCCAGCAGTGGGGGACTAGCGGGGACGGAGACCCAGTACTTC.

The chain links TRBV30 to TRBJ2-7; D is possibly TRBD2 (6 bases). Deletions cut 0 bases from V and 4 bases from J, with 19 bases between. Germline V gives CDR1 GTSNPN, CDR2 SVGIG (reference sequence). The CDR3 is 16 residues long. As DNA, the CDR3 is TGTGCCTGGAGTGTCCTTGCGGGGACGTACAAATACGAGCAGTACTTC. This codes for CAWSVLAGTYKYEQYF.

V usage is TRBV28 and J usage is TRBJ2-1, with 7 bases fitting TRBD2. The CDR3 length is 14 residues. Germline V gene data show CDR1 as MDHEN and CDR2 as SYDVKM. With V trimmed by 5 bases and J by 5 bases, 6 bases remained unmatched. The CDR3: CASSVTAGNNEQFF. CDR3 sequence (DNA): TGTGCCAGCAGTGTAACAGCGGGGAACAATGAGCAGTTCTTC.

The chain employs TRBV6-1 and TRBJ2-2, with 9 bases fitting TRBD2. Germline V gives CDR1 MNHNS, CDR2 SASEGT. CDR3 size: 15 residues. V shed 1 base and J 10 bases; nucleotides not matched to a gene: 7. This CDR3 reads CASSEEGGGASELFF. The CDR3 coding sequence is TGTGCCAGCAGTGAAGAGGGCGGGGGGGCCTCGGAGCTGTTTTTT.

The J gene is TRBJ2-1, the V gene TRBV6-5; tentative D call: TRBD1 (5 bases). Germline V gene lookup returns CDR1 MNHEY and CDR2 SVGAGI. Trimming took 3 bases from V and 8 from J, leaving 14 bases between them. CDR3 length equals 14 residues. The DNA for the CDR3 is TGTGCCAGCAGTTATCGGCAGGGTCTCGATGAGCAGTTCTTC. Its protein product is CASSYRQGLDEQFF.

This sequence joins TRBV4-1 and TRBJ2-7; 8 bases line up with TRBD2. Germline V gives CDR1 MGHRA, CDR2 YSYEKL. CDR3 length: 16 amino acids. Unmatched junction bases numbered 7, after V lost 1 base and J lost 2 bases. The CDR3 spells CASSQGPPGGTYEQYF. In nucleotides, the CDR3 is TGCGCCAGCAGCCAAGGGCCGCCGGGGGGGACCTACGAGCAGTACTTC.

The chain combines TRBV28 with TRBJ1-3, with 8 positions matching TRBD1. This CDR3 has 13 amino acids. Germline CDR1 reads MDHEN; CDR2 reads SYDVKM. With V trimmed by 8 bases and J by 5 bases, 5 bases remained unmatched. The CDR3 region is CASRDRQRNTIYF. CDR3 DNA: TGTGCCAGCCGGGACAGGCAAAGAAACACCATATATTTT. The variable domain in full, with the rest retrieved from reference TRBV28 and TRBJ1-3, is DVKVTQSSRYLVKRTGEKVFLECVQDMDHENMFWYRQDPGLGLRLIYFSYDVKMKEKGDIPEGYSVSREKKERFSLILESASTNQTSMYLCASRDRQRNTIYFGEGSWLTVV.